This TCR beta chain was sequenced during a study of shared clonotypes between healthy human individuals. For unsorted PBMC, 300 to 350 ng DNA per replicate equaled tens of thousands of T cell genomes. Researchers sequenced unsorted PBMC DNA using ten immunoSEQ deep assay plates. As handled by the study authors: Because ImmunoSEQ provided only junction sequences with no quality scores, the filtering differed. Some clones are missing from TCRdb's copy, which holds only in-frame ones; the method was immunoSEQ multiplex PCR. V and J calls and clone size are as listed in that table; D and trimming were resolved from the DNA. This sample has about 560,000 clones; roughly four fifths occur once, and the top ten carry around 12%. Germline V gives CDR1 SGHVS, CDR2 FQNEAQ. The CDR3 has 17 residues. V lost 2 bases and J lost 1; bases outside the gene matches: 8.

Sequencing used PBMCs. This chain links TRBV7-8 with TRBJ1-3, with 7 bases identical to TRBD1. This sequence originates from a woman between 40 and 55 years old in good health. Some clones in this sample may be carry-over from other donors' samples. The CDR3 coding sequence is TGTGCCAGCAGCTTAAAGGGACAGAAGCTTTCTGGAAACACCATATATTTT. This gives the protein CASSLKGQKLSGNTIYF.